At least ten counts were recorded for the clone carrying this T cell receptor beta chain. Its specificity is not known. The time point is: persistent/refractory GD, antithyroid drugs over 5 years with positive TRAb. Following extraction of RNA from PBMCs, that RNA was used to make the TCR library. Collection of peripheral blood (approximately 9 milliliters) was done using EDTA tubes. Germline trimming cut 4 bases from V and 0 bases from J; bases unmatched to any gene: 3. Germline lookup yields CDR1 LNHDA and CDR2 SQIVND (reference sequence). This CDR3 contains 15 residues. This sample is drawn from a study of regulatory T cells in long-lasting Graves disease. About the research overall: Over 5 years of antithyroid drugs plus positive TSH receptor antibodies defined persistent Graves' disease. Findings and caveats of the study: Lower TCR diversity characterized persistent Graves' patients relative to newly diagnosed patients. Persistent disease favored TRBV28, TRBJ1-2 and TRBJ2-5.

In building TCR beta libraries, iRepertoire HTBI primers were used together with Arm-PCR of CDR3 regions. MiXCR, applied by TCRdb to the multiplex PCR reads, yields one record per CDR3 protein. The repertoire holds 400,000 to 500,000 distinct CDR3 sequences, about 20% seen once, with around 14% in the top ten. This chain links TRBV19 with TRBJ2-7; 10 bases agree with TRBD2. This TCR was sampled from a female donor with Graves disease. Sequenced here: peripheral blood mononuclear cells (PBMCs), sampled when the disease was refractory, from a patient treated with antithyroid drugs. The CDR3 spells CASSTSGSISYEQYF. CDR3 coding DNA: TGTGCCAGTAGTACTAGCGGGAGCATCTCCTACGAGCAGTACTTC.